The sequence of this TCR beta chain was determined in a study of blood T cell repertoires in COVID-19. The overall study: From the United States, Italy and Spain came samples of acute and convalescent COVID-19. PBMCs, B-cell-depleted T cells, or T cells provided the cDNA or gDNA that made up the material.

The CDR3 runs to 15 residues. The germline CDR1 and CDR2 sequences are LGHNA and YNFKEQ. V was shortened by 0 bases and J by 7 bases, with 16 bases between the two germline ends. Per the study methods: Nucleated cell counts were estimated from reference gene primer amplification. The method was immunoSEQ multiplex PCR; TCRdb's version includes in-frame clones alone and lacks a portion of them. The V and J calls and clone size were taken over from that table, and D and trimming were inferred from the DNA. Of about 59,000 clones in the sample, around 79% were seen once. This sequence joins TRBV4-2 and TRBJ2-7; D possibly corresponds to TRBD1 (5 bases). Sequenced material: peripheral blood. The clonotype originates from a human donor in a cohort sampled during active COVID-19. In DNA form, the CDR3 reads TGTGCCAGCAGCCAAGAAATAAGGGGATATTCAGAGCAGTACTTC. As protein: CASSQEIRGYSEQYF.